This T cell receptor (beta chain) was obtained from a study of glioma-infiltrating T cells. As for the study in general: Dexamethasone exposure before glioma surgery was limited to six or fewer days. Sequencing aimed for about 4- to 11-fold coverage of approximately 990,000 peripheral T cells.

This CDR3 comprises 13 residues. V gave up 6 bases and J gave up 7 bases, with 10 bases separating them. This clonotype appeared once. The antigen is unknown. TCR alpha and beta CDR3 regions were amplified from RNA using iRepertoire nested multiplex PCR. For one-step reverse transcription and amplification, roughly 100-400 ng of tissue mRNA or PBMC total RNA was used. Each CDR3 protein is one row after TCRdb ran MiXCR on the multiplex PCR reads. Of more than 300,000 distinct CDR3 sequences listed, around 38% are singletons. Study-wide points: Non-neoplastic patients had below-expected tissue-blood divergence, while all gliomas exceeded expectation.

The sequence came from a human donor with low-grade glioma or glioblastoma, undergoing nonglioma brain surgery, or in good health (not recorded which). The sample taken for sequencing was glioma tissue, nonneoplastic brain tissue, or PBMCs (not recorded which). The chain links TRBV12-3 or TRBV12-4 to TRBJ1-6; no clear D gene. This chain's CDR3 is CASSLAQNSPLHF. The CDR3 DNA reads TGTGCCAGCAGCTTGGCCCAAAATTCACCCCTCCACTTT.